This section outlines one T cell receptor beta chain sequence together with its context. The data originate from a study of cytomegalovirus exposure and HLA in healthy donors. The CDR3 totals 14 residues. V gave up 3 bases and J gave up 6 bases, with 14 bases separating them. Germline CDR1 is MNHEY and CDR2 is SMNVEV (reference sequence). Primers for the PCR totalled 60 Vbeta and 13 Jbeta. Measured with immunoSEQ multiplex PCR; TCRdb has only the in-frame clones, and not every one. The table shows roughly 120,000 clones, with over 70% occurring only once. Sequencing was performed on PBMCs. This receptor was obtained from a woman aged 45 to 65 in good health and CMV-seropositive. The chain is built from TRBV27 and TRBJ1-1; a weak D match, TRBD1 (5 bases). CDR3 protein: CASSFWGGMSEAFF. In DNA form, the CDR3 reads TGTGCCAGCAGTTTTTGGGGGGGTATGTCTGAAGCTTTCTTT.